These 22 T cell receptor beta chains originate from one sample sequenced in a study of blood T cell repertoires in COVID-19 (dated by TCRdb to between 2020 and 2021). The library came from the immunoSEQ multiplex PCR assay. This is the immuneACCESS table as TCRdb keeps it, with only in-frame sequences that have V and J called. A part of the clones is gone; compared with another copy, unresolved V genes explain less than half, and the rest is unexplained. The sample data list about 150,000 clones, and roughly four fifths of these were observed just once. Approximately 8.4% of the sample goes to the ten largest clones. Sample: peripheral blood. The receptors were gathered from a human donor with acute or convalescent COVID-19. The donor label of this sample is uncertain.

This clone was found once. The rearrangement links TRBV7-2 to TRBJ2-7; TRBD2 is a possible D gene (7 bases). Trimming cost V 7 bases and J 0 bases, with 10 bases left between them. The CDR3 runs 13 residues. CDR1 is SGHTA, CDR2 FQGNSA, per germline. The CDR3 DNA is TGTGCCAGCACCGCGGGGGCCTCCTACGAGCAGTACTTC. It yields the protein CASTAGASYEQYF.

The rearrangement links TRBV2 to TRBJ1-1; no definite D call. The V gene lost 8 bases and the J gene lost 0 bases, with 13 bases spanning the gap. Germline loops: CDR1 SNHLY, CDR2 FYNNEI. The CDR3 loop spans 14 amino acids. The CDR3: CASEQTKMNTEAFF. CDR3 in DNA: TGTGCCAGCGAACAGACAAAAATGAACACTGAAGCTTTCTTT.

The chain is built from TRBV7-8 and TRBJ2-7; 9 bases agree with TRBD1. The CDR3 is made up of 14 amino acids. Germline lookup yields CDR1 SGHVS and CDR2 FQNEAQ. Trimming at V came to 4 bases and at J to 7 bases, leaving 8 bases not matched to a gene. CDR3 in amino acids: CASSSPGQGVEQYV. As DNA, the CDR3 is TGTGCCAGCAGCTCCCCGGGACAGGGTGTGGAGCAGTACGTC.

J is TRBJ1-5 and V is TRBV7-6; weak D call: TRBD1 (6 bases). The CDR3 spans 14 residues. Germline V gives CDR1 SGHVS, CDR2 FNYEAQ. Trimming took 1 base from V and 7 from J, leaving 11 bases between them. CDR3 nucleotides: TGTGCCAGCAGCTTAGAGACAGGACCCCAGCCCCAGCATTTT. It translates to CASSLETGPQPQHF.

V and J are TRBV5-1 and TRBJ2-4; D possibly corresponds to TRBD2 (6 bases). The CDR3 totals 16 residues. V was trimmed by 4 bases and J by 0 bases, leaving 14 bases between them. Germline V CDR1 and CDR2: SGHRS, YFSETQ. The CDR3 region has the DNA TGCGCCAGCAGCCTGGGGCAGGAGGGAGCCAAAAACATTCAGTACTTC. This encodes CASSLGQEGAKNIQYF. The full variable domain, completed using reference TRBV5-1 and TRBJ2-4, is KAGVTQTPRYLIKTRGQQVTLSCSPISGHRSVSWYQQTPGQGLQFLFEYFSETQRNKGNFPGRFSGRQFSNSRSEMNVSTLELGDSALYLCASSLGQEGAKNIQYFGAGTRLSVL.

The chain combines TRBV2 with TRBJ1-5, with a possible D match to TRBD1 (5 bases). The CDR3 spans 15 residues. Trimming pared 8 bases from V and 0 bases from J, leaving 14 bases between. Per germline, CDR1 SNHLY and CDR2 FYNNEI. CDR3: CASSQATDSNQPQHF. The CDR3 nucleotides read TGTGCCAGCTCACAGGCAACGGATAGCAATCAGCCCCAGCATTTT.

The chain links TRBV6-6 to TRBJ1-4; no clear D. Germline CDR1 reads MNHNY; CDR2 reads SVGAGI (reference sequence). Trimming took off 6 bases at V and 7 bases at J, with 9 bases between the two ends. The CDR3 consists of 12 residues. CDR3 residues: CASRPAGEKLFF. CDR3 DNA sequence: TGTGCCAGCAGGCCGGCAGGTGAAAAACTGTTTTTT.

This chain connects TRBV18 to TRBJ2-2, with 8 bases aligning to TRBD1. J was trimmed by 4 bases and V by 0 bases; bases with no gene match: 1. The CDR3 covers 15 residues. Looked up from germline, CDR1 is KGHSH and CDR2 is LQKENI. CDR3 protein: CASSPPGTGTGELFF. The CDR3 DNA reads as TGTGCCAGCTCACCACCCGGGACAGGCACCGGGGAGCTGTTTTTT. Together with reference TRBV18 and TRBJ2-2, the CDR3 gives the full variable domain: NAGVMQNPRHLVRRRGQEARLRCSPMKGHSHVYWYRQLPEEGLKFMVYLQKENIIDESGMPKERFSAEFPKEGPSILRIQQVVRGDSAAYFCASSPPGTGTGELFFGEGSRLTVL.

V gene TRBV27 combines with J gene TRBJ1-2; a weak D match, TRBD1 (5 bases). The CDR3 runs to 13 residues. The V end was cut by 2 bases, the J end by 7 bases, with 11 bases between. Germline V CDR1 and CDR2: MNHEY, SMNVEV (reference sequence). DNA of the CDR3: TGTGCCAGCAGTTTAGGGGGGATAGGTGGCTACACCTTC. This gives the protein CASSLGGIGGYTF.

This clone came up a few times. The gene calls are TRBV7-3 and TRBJ1-3, with TRBD1 matching over 8 bases. V lost 5 bases to trimming and J lost 3 bases; unmatched junction nucleotides: 9. There are 16 residues in the CDR3. Germline-derived CDR1 and CDR2 are SGHTA and FQGTGA. The CDR3 loop reads CASSPGQGAYGNTIYF. The CDR3 region has the DNA TGTGCCAGCAGCCCGGGGCAGGGGGCATATGGAAACACCATATATTTT.

This chain connects TRBV27 to TRBJ2-7, with D perhaps matching TRBD1 (5 bases). Germline loops: CDR1 MNHEY, CDR2 SMNVEV (reference sequence). The V and J ends lost 2 bases and 1 base respectively, with 12 bases between them. The CDR3 sequence is 15 residues long. CDR3 amino acids: CASSLGAKPSYEQYF. The CDR3 DNA follows: TGTGCCAGCAGTTTAGGGGCTAAACCTTCCTACGAGCAGTACTTC.

The chain carries TRBV7-2 and TRBJ2-2; D gene ambiguous. V was trimmed by 5 bases and J by 6 bases, leaving 10 bases between them. The CDR3 runs to 13 residues. Germline loops: CDR1 SGHTA, CDR2 FQGNSA. CDR3 nucleotide sequence: TGTGCCAGCAGCAAGGCAGAGGCCGGGGAGCTGTTTTTT. Translating gives CASSKAEAGELFF. Variable domain in full (rest from reference TRBV7-2 and TRBJ2-2): GAGVSQSPSNKVTEKGKDVELRCDPISGHTALYWYRQSLGQGLEFLIYFQGNSAPDKSGLPSDRFSAERTGGSVSTLTIQRTQQEDSAVYLCASSKAEAGELFFGEGSRLTVL.

The chain links TRBV30 to TRBJ2-7; TRBD1 agrees at 10 bases. Germline V lookup: CDR1 GTSNPN, CDR2 SVGIG (reference sequence). This CDR3 region has 16 residues. The J segment lost 0 bases and the V segment lost 2 bases, leaving 7 bases of the junction unmatched. Here the CDR3 DNA reads TGTGCCTGGAGTAATCCGAGGGACAGGGGCTCCTACGAGCAGTACTTC. Translating gives CAWSNPRDRGSYEQYF.

V usage is TRBV2 and J usage is TRBJ2-2; 11 positions agree with TRBD1. This CDR3 spans 18 amino acids. CDR1 and CDR2 (germline): SNHLY, FYNNEI. Germline trimming cut 3 bases from V and 5 bases from J; bases unmatched to any gene: 11. This chain's CDR3 is CASSDFLSGTGGTGELFF. The CDR3 DNA sequence: TGTGCCAGCAGTGATTTCCTATCCGGGACAGGGGGAACCGGGGAGCTGTTTTTT.

The table lists this clone with a count of one. The J gene is TRBJ1-2, the V gene TRBV5-1, with 9 bases fitting TRBD1. This CDR3 comprises 16 residues. Unmatched junction bases numbered 11, after V lost 4 bases and J lost 4 bases. Germline V CDR1 and CDR2: SGHRS, YFSETQ. The CDR3 loop is CASSGDRASLGYGYTF. In DNA, the CDR3 is TGCGCCAGCAGCGGGGACAGGGCCTCTCTGGGCTATGGCTACACCTTC.

The V and J genes are TRBV6-5 and TRBJ1-3; 7 bases agree with TRBD1. With 5 bases clipped from V and 2 bases from J, the junction kept 6 bases outside the gene matches. This CDR3 is built from 15 residues. Germline CDR1 MNHEY, CDR2 SVGAGI. CDR3 sequence (DNA): TGTGCCAGCAGTACGGGACAGACTGCTGGAAACACCATATATTTT. This codes for CASSTGQTAGNTIYF.

The chain uses TRBV19 and TRBJ2-7; the D is unclear. The CDR3 loop spans 14 amino acids. V lost 5 bases and J 2 bases, leaving 13 bases between the germline ends. The V gene's germline CDR1 is LNHDA and CDR2 SQIVND (reference sequence). This CDR3 is CASSFLAGTYEQYF. The CDR3 coding sequence is TGTGCCAGTAGTTTCCTCGCAGGAACCTACGAGCAGTACTTC. Variable domain in full (rest from reference TRBV19 and TRBJ2-7): DGGITQSPKYLFRKEGQNVTLSCEQNLNHDAMYWYRQDPGQGLRLIYYSQIVNDFQKGDIAEGYSVSREKKESFPLTVTSAQKNPTAFYLCASSFLAGTYEQYFGPGTRLTVT.

The sample holds a few counts of this clone. V is TRBV29-1 and J is TRBJ1-1; D is perhaps TRBD1 (5 bases). The germline V and J ends were trimmed by 3 bases and 3 bases, with 8 bases remaining between them. CDR1 SQVTM and CDR2 ANQGSEA come from the germline V gene. This CDR3 spans 12 amino acids. CDR3 DNA: TGCAGCGTTGATGGGGGGTACACTGAAGCTTTCTTT. It codes for CSVDGGYTEAFF.

The chain combines TRBV19 with TRBJ2-7; D is ambiguous. V was trimmed by 1 base and J by 6 bases, leaving 10 bases between them. The CDR3 sequence is 13 residues long. Germline CDR1 LNHDA, CDR2 SQIVND (reference sequence). Here the CDR3 DNA reads TGTGCCAGTAGTATAGCTACCTTGCGCGAGCAGTACTTC. This gives the protein CASSIATLREQYF.

The sample holds a few counts of this clone. As DNA, the CDR3 is TGTGCCAGCAGCTTCGGGGGTTTCGATGGCTACACCTTC. Its translation is CASSFGGFDGYTF. The gene calls are TRBV7-9 and TRBJ1-2, with a tentative D call TRBD1 (5 bases). Looked up from germline, CDR1 is SEHNR and CDR2 is FQNEAQ (reference sequence). The V end was cut by 3 bases, the J end by 6 bases, with 11 bases between. This CDR3 region has 13 residues.

This chain connects TRBV6-5 to TRBJ1-2, with TRBD1 matching over 7 bases. Losses at the gene ends were 8 bases for V and 7 bases for J; bases not matched to a gene: 7. The CDR3 loop spans 12 amino acids. Germline V CDR1 and CDR2: MNHEY, SVGAGI. The chain's CDR3 is CASGDRVGGYTF. CDR3 nucleotides: TGTGCCAGCGGAGACAGGGTTGGTGGCTACACCTTC.

J is TRBJ2-5 and V is TRBV27, with 8 bases identical to TRBD1. The trim removed 5 bases at V and 4 bases at J, leaving 3 bases unmatched. Germline CDR1 and CDR2: MNHEY and SMNVEV (reference sequence). The CDR3 totals 13 residues. In nucleotides, the CDR3 is TGTGCCAGCAGTCCACAGGGGGGAGAGACCCAGTACTTC. Its protein product is CASSPQGGETQYF.